This paragraph reports one TCR beta chain. V trimming: 6 bases; J trimming: 9 bases; junction bases outside the gene matches: 18. This CDR3 contains 17 residues. Germline CDR1 MNHNS, CDR2 SASEGT. Every diagnosis used clinical symptoms, serum thyroxine and TRAb, thyroid ultrasound and orbital computed tomography. This sample is part of a study of T cells in Graves' hyperthyroidism and ophthalmopathy. TCR beta CDR3 regions were amplified from RNA. HTBI primers were employed in a first-round RT-PCR of the TCR CDR3. MiXCR, run by TCRdb on the multiplex PCR reads, gives a single entry per CDR3 protein. The top ten clones hold more than 30% of a sample with 660,000 or so distinct CDR3 sequences, more than 20% of them seen once.

The TCR sequence derives from a man between 25 and 39 years old with Graves' ophthalmopathy. The sequenced sample consisted of blood. The chain links TRBV6-1 to TRBJ2-1; 9 positions agree with TRBD2. The CDR3: CASSQVGWGVAGAEQFF. Here the CDR3 DNA reads TGTGCCAGCAGCCAGGTCGGGTGGGGGGTAGCGGGAGCTGAGCAGTTCTTC.